These 25 T cell receptor beta chains came from one sample sequenced in a study of T-cell reconstitution after alpha-beta-depleted transplantation in children. The authors prepared the TCRbeta library with unique molecular identifiers. TCRdb recomputed calls from the PCR reads with MiXCR, one row per CDR3 protein. The table lists 800,000 to 1,000,000 distinct CDR3 sequences, around 30% of them singletons, with about 28% in the top ten. The sequencing used PBMCs, mostly from graft donor cells, collected 360 days after TCRalphabeta/CD19-depleted stem cell transplant. The source is a boy under two years old who had a stem cell transplant for SCID, so the T cells may come from the graft donor.

The chain employs TRBV20-1 and TRBJ2-1; D perhaps matches TRBD2 (6 bases). The CDR3 consists of 13 residues. Germline CDR1 is DFQATT and CDR2 is SNEGSKA (reference sequence). The V and J ends lost 5 bases and 5 bases respectively, with 13 bases between them. The CDR3 loop reads CSAYAGPNNEQFF. The CDR3 region has the DNA TGCAGTGCTTACGCGGGGCCCAACAATGAGCAGTTCTTC.

This clonotype was detected a few times. V is TRBV20-1 and J is TRBJ2-1; possible D gene TRBD1, 6 bases. CDR3 length: 16 residues. V dropped 6 bases and J dropped 1 base, with 19 bases sitting between them. Germline V CDR1 and CDR2: DFQATT, SNEGSKA (reference sequence). CDR3 loop: CSARSPRQASYNEQFF. CDR3 in DNA: TGCAGTGCCCGCTCTCCCCGACAGGCATCCTACAATGAGCAGTTCTTC.

The chain links TRBV10-3 to TRBJ2-1; 9 bases fit TRBD2. The trim removed 0 bases at V and 1 base at J, leaving 13 bases unmatched. The CDR3 runs to 20 residues. The V gene's germline CDR1 is ENHRY and CDR2 SYGVKD. The CDR3 is CAISESERGVVIGSYNEQFF. The CDR3 DNA reads TGTGCCATCAGTGAGTCGGAGCGGGGGGTGGTGATTGGGTCCTACAATGAGCAGTTCTTC.

Of note for this clonotype: One end of the junction varies from germline; a read error may be responsible. The CDR3 DNA reads as TGCGGTGCTAGAGATGGACTACCCGGGGCCACAGATACGCAGTATTTT. Its protein product is CGARDGLPGATDTQYF. The chain couples TRBV20-1 to TRBJ2-3, with D perhaps TRBD2 (6 bases). The CDR3 loop spans 16 amino acids. CDR1 DFQATT and CDR2 SNEGSKA come from the germline V gene (reference sequence).

This chain connects TRBV4-3 to TRBJ2-7, with 9 bases aligning to TRBD1. Looked up from germline, CDR1 is LGHNA and CDR2 is YSLEER. V shed 4 bases, J shed 7 bases, and the junction held 14 bases outside the gene matches. The CDR3 has 16 amino acids. This CDR3 reads CASSLSPGQGYGEQYF. The CDR3 nucleotides read TGCGCCAGCAGCCTTTCGCCGGGACAGGGATATGGGGAGCAGTACTTC.

Only a few counts were recorded for this clonotype. This sequence joins TRBV2 and TRBJ1-5; possible D gene TRBD1, 5 bases. Germline CDR1 and CDR2: SNHLY and FYNNEI. This CDR3 is 15 amino acids long. Trimming left V 8 bases short and J 1 base short, with 15 bases between. The CDR3 loop reads CASRDHRGSNQPQHF. The CDR3 DNA reads TGTGCCAGCCGGGACCATCGGGGGAGCAATCAGCCCCAGCATTTT.

The chain combines TRBV12-3 or TRBV12-4 with TRBJ1-6; D is uncertain. Trimming stripped 1 base from V and 2 bases from J, with 6 bases between. The CDR3 runs 15 residues. The CDR3 loop is CASSLGETYNSPLHF. As DNA, the CDR3 is TGTGCCAGCAGTTTAGGAGAAACCTATAATTCACCCCTCCACTTT.

The chain links TRBV7-6 to TRBJ2-3, with D uncertain. The CDR3 runs 11 residues. The V gene's germline CDR1 is SGHVS and CDR2 FNYEAQ. Trimming removed 5 bases from V and 7 bases from J, with 7 bases in between. DNA for the CDR3: TGTGCCAGCAGCGATGGTAATACGCAGTATTTT. Amino acid sequence: CASSDGNTQYF.

The gene calls are TRBV5-1 and TRBJ2-3; 9 bases are a match to TRBD2. Per germline, CDR1 SGHRS and CDR2 YFSETQ. The V segment lost 0 bases and the J segment 5 bases; nucleotides outside the gene matches: 7. This CDR3 is 16 amino acids long. CDR3 sequence reads: CASSLAGGGALDTQYF. The CDR3 bases are TGCGCCAGCAGCTTGGCTGGCGGGGGGGCCTTAGATACGCAGTATTTT. The full variable domain, rest sourced from reference TRBV5-1 and TRBJ2-3, is KAGVTQTPRYLIKTRGQQVTLSCSPISGHRSVSWYQQTPGQGLQFLFEYFSETQRNKGNFPGRFSGRQFSNSRSEMNVSTLELGDSALYLCASSLAGGGALDTQYFGPGTRLTVL.

The count of this clonotype is one. This chain connects TRBV6-1 to TRBJ1-4; D call uncertain. Per the germline V gene, CDR1 is MNHNS and CDR2 is SASEGT. The CDR3 is made up of 12 amino acids. V was shortened by 2 bases and J by 6 bases, with 4 bases between the two germline ends. CDR3 DNA sequence: TGTGCCAGCAGTGAATGGGATGAAAAACTGTTTTTT. Encoded protein: CASSEWDEKLFF.

This rearrangement joins TRBV12-3 or TRBV12-4 to TRBJ1-5, with a tentative D call TRBD1 (5 bases). The CDR3 loop spans 17 amino acids. Trimming shortened V by 1 base and J by 0 bases, and 13 bases separated the two germline ends. This chain's CDR3 is CASSLEVRAHSNQPQHF. CDR3 sequence (DNA): TGTGCCAGCAGTTTAGAGGTCAGGGCCCATAGCAATCAGCCCCAGCATTTT.

The chain uses TRBV11-2 and TRBJ2-1; 7 bases are shared with TRBD2. The germline V gene has CDR1 SGHAT and CDR2 FQNNGV. The CDR3 spans 17 residues. V lost 8 bases, J lost 0 bases, and 13 bases stayed unmatched. The CDR3 here is CASGLLGGSNSYNEQFF. The CDR3 region has the DNA TGTGCCAGCGGCCTTCTGGGGGGGTCCAACTCCTACAATGAGCAGTTCTTC.

This clonotype was picked up a small number of times. The V call is TRBV7-9, the J call TRBJ2-7; D is perhaps TRBD2 (5 bases). Germline lookup yields CDR1 SEHNR and CDR2 FQNEAQ (reference sequence). CDR3 size: 14 residues. Trimming left V 5 bases short and J 5 bases short, with 16 bases between. The CDR3 DNA follows: TGTGCCAGCAGCCCAGCGGCAGGCGGAAACGAGCAGTACTTC. Residues: CASSPAAGGNEQYF.

The chain joins TRBV12-3 or TRBV12-4 to TRBJ1-3; tentative D call: TRBD1 (5 bases). V lost 5 bases to trimming and J lost 3 bases, with 17 bases between them. The CDR3 sequence is 16 residues long. The CDR3 nucleotides are TGTGCCAGCAGTGGGGGACGAGAGGCGGGTGGAAACACCATATATTTT. Its protein is CASSGGREAGGNTIYF.

This chain uses TRBV25-1 with TRBJ1-1, with 7 bases matching TRBD1. The junction had 6 bases not matched to a gene; V was cut back by 4 bases and J by 1 base. The CDR3 covers 15 residues. Germline V lookup: CDR1 MGHDK, CDR2 SYGVNS. The CDR3: CASSGPRTGNTEAFF. The DNA for the CDR3 is TGTGCCAGCAGTGGCCCACGGACAGGGAACACTGAAGCTTTCTTT.

For the CDR3, the DNA is TGTGCCAGCAGCCAAGGTCCGTCGGGACTAGCAAGCACAGATACGCAGTATTTT. Translating gives CASSQGPSGLASTDTQYF. The chain joins TRBV7-6 to TRBJ2-3, with 9 bases that match TRBD2. V dropped 5 bases and J dropped 0; count of bases not matched to a gene: 12. The germline V gene encodes CDR1 SGHVS and CDR2 FNYEAQ. CDR3 length equals 18 residues.

The sample holds a few counts of this clonotype. The chain links TRBV7-3 to TRBJ2-6; 7 bases agree with TRBD1. Germline V gene lookup returns CDR1 SGHTA and CDR2 FQGTGA. The CDR3 is 17 amino acids. V trimming: 4 bases; J trimming: 2 bases; junction bases outside the gene matches: 8. CDR3 protein: CASSSSRGKPGANVLTF. CDR3 nucleotide sequence: TGTGCCAGCAGCTCAAGCAGGGGGAAACCTGGGGCCAACGTCCTGACTTTC.

The table lists this clonotype with a few counts. V and J are TRBV5-1 and TRBJ2-7; 8 positions agree with TRBD2. The CDR3 runs 15 residues. The V and J ends lost 4 bases and 1 base, in that order; junction bases with no gene match: 7. Germline CDR1 and CDR2: SGHRS and YFSETQ. CDR3 loop: CASSRSGGVSYEQYF. CDR3 in DNA: TGCGCCAGCAGCCGGTCCGGGGGGGTTTCCTACGAGCAGTACTTC.

This sequence joins TRBV20-1 and TRBJ2-3, with D hard to call. CDR1 and CDR2 from the germline V gene are DFQATT and SNEGSKA (reference sequence). CDR3 length: 15 amino acids. Trimming left V 1 base short and J 4 bases short, with 15 bases between. CDR3 sequence: CSARVHPGGADTQYF. The DNA of the CDR3 is TGCAGTGCTAGAGTTCACCCCGGTGGGGCAGATACGCAGTATTTT.

In this sample, this clonotype turned up many times. V is TRBV7-9 and J is TRBJ2-7; D is perhaps TRBD2 (6 bases). In germline, CDR1 is SEHNR, CDR2 FQNEAQ (reference sequence). The length of the CDR3 is 13 residues. Trimming took off 5 bases at V and 5 bases at J, with 13 bases between the two ends. The CDR3 bases are TGTGCCAGCAGCCCGCGGGGATCTCACGAGCAGTACTTC. Translation: CASSPRGSHEQYF. Supplemented by reference TRBV7-9 and TRBJ2-7, the full variable domain reads DTGVSQNPRHKITKRGQNVTFRCDPISEHNRLYWYRQTLGQGPEFLTYFQNEAQLEKSRLLSDRFSAERPKGSFSTLEIQRTEQGDSAMYLCASSPRGSHEQYFGPGTRLTVT.

The chain links TRBV27 to TRBJ2-1; TRBD2 agrees at 10 bases. This CDR3 comprises 16 residues. The V segment lost 3 bases and the J segment 4 bases; nucleotides outside the gene matches: 6. Germline CDR1 and CDR2: MNHEY and SMNVEV (reference sequence). The CDR3 region has the DNA TGTGCCAGCAGTTTCCCTAGCGGGGGAAAATACAATGAGCAGTTCTTC. This gives the protein CASSFPSGGKYNEQFF.

This chain joins TRBV20-1 and TRBJ2-3; 8 positions agree with TRBD2. V shed 6 bases, J shed 3 bases, and the junction held 17 bases outside the gene matches. The CDR3 is made up of 17 amino acids. Germline assignment: CDR1 DFQATT and CDR2 SNEGSKA (reference sequence). The CDR3 sequence is CSAELRGGRASTDTQYF. Written as DNA, the CDR3 is TGCAGTGCCGAGCTCCGCGGGGGGCGGGCGAGTACAGATACGCAGTATTTT.

The chain joins TRBV19 to TRBJ1-5, with D tentatively TRBD1 (5 bases). Deletions cut 0 bases from V and 4 bases from J, with 10 bases between. The CDR3 loop spans 15 amino acids. Germline V lookup: CDR1 LNHDA, CDR2 SQIVND (reference sequence). CDR3 in amino acids: CASSIDRGGNQPQHF. The DNA of the CDR3 is TGTGCCAGTAGTATAGATCGCGGGGGAAATCAGCCCCAGCATTTT. Looking up the rest from reference TRBV19 and TRBJ1-5 gives the full variable domain: DGGITQSPKYLFRKEGQNVTLSCEQNLNHDAMYWYRQDPGQGLRLIYYSQIVNDFQKGDIAEGYSVSREKKESFPLTVTSAQKNPTAFYLCASSIDRGGNQPQHFGDGTRLSIL.

This clonotype was recorded a few times. This chain links TRBV6-1 with TRBJ1-1; TRBD1 might be the D (6 bases). Germline CDR1 and CDR2: MNHNS and SASEGT. The CDR3 is 13 amino acids. The V gene lost 7 bases and the J gene lost 3 bases, with 12 bases spanning the gap. The CDR3: CASKRGLDTEAFF. CDR3 coding DNA: TGTGCCAGCAAGAGGGGGTTGGACACTGAAGCTTTCTTT.

This clonotype was counted at least ten times. The genes are TRBV29-1 and TRBJ1-2; TRBD1 agrees at 7 bases. The CDR3 is made up of 13 amino acids. The ends lost 2 bases at V and 4 bases at J; junction bases unmatched: 4. Germline-derived CDR1 and CDR2 are SQVTM and ANQGSEA. As DNA, the CDR3 is TGCAGCGTTGAATCCACAGGGGCCTATGGCTACACCTTC. Translating gives CSVESTGAYGYTF.